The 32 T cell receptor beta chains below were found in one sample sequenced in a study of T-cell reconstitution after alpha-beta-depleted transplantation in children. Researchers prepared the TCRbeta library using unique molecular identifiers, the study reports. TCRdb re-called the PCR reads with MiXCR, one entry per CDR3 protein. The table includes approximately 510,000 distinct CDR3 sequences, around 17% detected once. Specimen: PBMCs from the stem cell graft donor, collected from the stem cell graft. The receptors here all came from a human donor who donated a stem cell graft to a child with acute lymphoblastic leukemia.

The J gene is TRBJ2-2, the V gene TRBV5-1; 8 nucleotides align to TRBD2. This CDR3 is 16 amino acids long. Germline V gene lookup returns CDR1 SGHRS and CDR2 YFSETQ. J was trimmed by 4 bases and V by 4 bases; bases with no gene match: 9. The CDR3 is CASSPTTSVTTGELFF. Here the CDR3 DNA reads TGCGCCAGCAGCCCCACGACTAGCGTAACCACCGGGGAGCTGTTTTTT. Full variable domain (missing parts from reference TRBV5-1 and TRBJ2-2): KAGVTQTPRYLIKTRGQQVTLSCSPISGHRSVSWYQQTPGQGLQFLFEYFSETQRNKGNFPGRFSGRQFSNSRSEMNVSTLELGDSALYLCASSPTTSVTTGELFFGEGSRLTVL.

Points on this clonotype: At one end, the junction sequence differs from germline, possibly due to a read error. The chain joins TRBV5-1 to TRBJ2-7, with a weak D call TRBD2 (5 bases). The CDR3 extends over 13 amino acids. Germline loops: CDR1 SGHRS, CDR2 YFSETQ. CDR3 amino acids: CASGEDFSCEQYF. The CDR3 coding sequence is TGCGCCAGCGGTGAGGACTTTTCCTGCGAGCAGTACTTC.

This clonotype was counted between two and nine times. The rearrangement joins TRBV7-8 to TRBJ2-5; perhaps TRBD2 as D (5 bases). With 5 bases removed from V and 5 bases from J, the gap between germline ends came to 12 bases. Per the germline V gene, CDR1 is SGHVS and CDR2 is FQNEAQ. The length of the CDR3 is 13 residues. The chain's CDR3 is CASSVSSGETQYF. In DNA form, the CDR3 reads TGTGCCAGCAGCGTTAGTTCGGGGGAGACCCAGTACTTC.

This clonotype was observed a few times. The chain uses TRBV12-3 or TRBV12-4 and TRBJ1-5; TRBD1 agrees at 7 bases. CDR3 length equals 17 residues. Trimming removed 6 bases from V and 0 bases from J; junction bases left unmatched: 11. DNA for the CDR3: TGTGCCAGCAGATATATGACAGGGATTAATAGCAATCAGCCCCAGCATTTT. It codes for CASRYMTGINSNQPQHF.

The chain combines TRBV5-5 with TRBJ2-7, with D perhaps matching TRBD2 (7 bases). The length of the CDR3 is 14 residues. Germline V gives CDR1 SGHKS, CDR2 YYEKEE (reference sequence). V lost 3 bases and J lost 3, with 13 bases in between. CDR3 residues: CASSSGGGGYEQYF. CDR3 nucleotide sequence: TGTGCCAGCAGCTCCGGGGGAGGGGGCTACGAGCAGTACTTC. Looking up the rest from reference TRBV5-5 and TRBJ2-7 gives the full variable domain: DAGVTQSPTHLIKTRGQQVTLRCSPISGHKSVSWYQQVLGQGPQFIFQYYEKEERGRGNFPDRFSARQFPNYSSELNVNALLLGDSALYLCASSSGGGGYEQYFGPGTRLTVT.

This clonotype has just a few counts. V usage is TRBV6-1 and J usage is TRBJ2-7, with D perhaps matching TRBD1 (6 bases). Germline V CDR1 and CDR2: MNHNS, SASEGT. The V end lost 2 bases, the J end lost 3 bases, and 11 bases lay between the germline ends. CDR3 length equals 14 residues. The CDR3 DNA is TGTGCCAGCAGTGAACACGAAGGGGGCTACGAGCAGTACTTC. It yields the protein CASSEHEGGYEQYF.

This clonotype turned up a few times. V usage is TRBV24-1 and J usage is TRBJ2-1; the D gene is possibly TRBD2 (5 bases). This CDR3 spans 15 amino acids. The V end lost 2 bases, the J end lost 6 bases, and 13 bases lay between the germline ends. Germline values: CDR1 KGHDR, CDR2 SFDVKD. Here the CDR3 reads CATSDSQLARNEQFF. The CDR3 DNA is TGTGCCACCAGTGATTCCCAGCTAGCTCGCAATGAGCAGTTCTTC.

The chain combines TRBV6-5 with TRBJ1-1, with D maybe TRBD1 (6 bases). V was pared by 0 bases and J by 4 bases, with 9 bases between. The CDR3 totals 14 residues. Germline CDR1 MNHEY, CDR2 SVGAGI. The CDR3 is CASSYSGGRTEAFF. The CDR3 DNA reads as TGTGCCAGCAGTTACTCAGGGGGGCGCACTGAAGCTTTCTTT.

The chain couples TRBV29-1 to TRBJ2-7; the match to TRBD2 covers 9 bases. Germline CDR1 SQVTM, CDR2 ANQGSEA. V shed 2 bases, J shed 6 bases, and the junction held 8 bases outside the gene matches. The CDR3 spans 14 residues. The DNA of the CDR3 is TGCAGCGTTGAACAGCAACTAGCGGGCGGCGAGCAGTACTTC. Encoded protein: CSVEQQLAGGEQYF.

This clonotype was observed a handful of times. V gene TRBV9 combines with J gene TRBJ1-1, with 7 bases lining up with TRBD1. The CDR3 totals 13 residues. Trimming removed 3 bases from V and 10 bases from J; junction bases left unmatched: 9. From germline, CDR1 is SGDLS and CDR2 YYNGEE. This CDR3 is CASSAGEDRAAFF. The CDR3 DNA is TGTGCCAGCAGCGCGGGAGAAGACAGGGCAGCTTTCTTT.

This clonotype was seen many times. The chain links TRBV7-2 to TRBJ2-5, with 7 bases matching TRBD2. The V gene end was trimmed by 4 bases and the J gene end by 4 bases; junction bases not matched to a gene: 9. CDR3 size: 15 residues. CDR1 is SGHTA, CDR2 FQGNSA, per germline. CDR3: CASSWGGTSSETQYF. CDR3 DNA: TGTGCCAGCAGCTGGGGGGGGACCTCTTCAGAGACCCAGTACTTC.

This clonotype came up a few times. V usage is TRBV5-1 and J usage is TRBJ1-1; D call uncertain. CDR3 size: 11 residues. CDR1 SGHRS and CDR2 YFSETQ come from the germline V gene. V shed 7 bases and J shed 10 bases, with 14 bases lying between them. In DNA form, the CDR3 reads TGCGCCAGCCTATACAGTAATCGAGCTTTCTTT. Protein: CASLYSNRAFF.

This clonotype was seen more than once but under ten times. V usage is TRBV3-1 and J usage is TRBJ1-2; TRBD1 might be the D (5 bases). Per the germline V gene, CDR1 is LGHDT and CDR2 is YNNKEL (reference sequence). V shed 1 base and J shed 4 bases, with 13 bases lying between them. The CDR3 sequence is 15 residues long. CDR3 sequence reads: CASSQGLAGTYGYTF. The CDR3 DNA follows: TGTGCCAGCAGCCAAGGTCTTGCCGGGACCTATGGCTACACCTTC.

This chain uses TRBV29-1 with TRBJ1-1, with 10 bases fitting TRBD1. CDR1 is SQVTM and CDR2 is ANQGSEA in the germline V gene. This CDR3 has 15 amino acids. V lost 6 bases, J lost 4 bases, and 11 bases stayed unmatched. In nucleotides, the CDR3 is TGCAGCGTAAAGACAGGGGGCTGGGCAGCCACTGAAGCTTTCTTT. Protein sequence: CSVKTGGWAATEAFF.

The CDR3 region has the DNA TGTGCCAGCAGCTTGCTCACAGGGGTTGTCAATGAGCAGTTCTTC. Residues: CASSLLTGVVNEQFF. The rearrangement links TRBV5-6 to TRBJ2-1; 7 bases are a match to TRBD1. The CDR3 sequence is 15 residues long. The ends lost 1 base at V and 6 bases at J; junction bases unmatched: 7. CDR1 is SGHDT, CDR2 YYEEEE, per germline.

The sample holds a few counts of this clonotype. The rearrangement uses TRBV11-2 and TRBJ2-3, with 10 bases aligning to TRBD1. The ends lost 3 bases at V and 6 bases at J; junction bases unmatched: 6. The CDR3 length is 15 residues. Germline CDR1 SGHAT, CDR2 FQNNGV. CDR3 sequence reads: CASSFRGQGLDTQYF. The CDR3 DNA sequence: TGTGCCAGCAGCTTTAGGGGACAGGGGCTGGATACGCAGTATTTT.

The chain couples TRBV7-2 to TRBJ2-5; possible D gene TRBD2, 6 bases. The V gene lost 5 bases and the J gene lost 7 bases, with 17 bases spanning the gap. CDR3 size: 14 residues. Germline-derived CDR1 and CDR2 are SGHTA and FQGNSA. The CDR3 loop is CASSPGGGKVTQYF. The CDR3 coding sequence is TGTGCCAGCAGCCCGGGTGGAGGGAAGGTGACCCAGTACTTC. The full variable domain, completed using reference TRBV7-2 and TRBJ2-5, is GAGVSQSPSNKVTEKGKDVELRCDPISGHTALYWYRQSLGQGLEFLIYFQGNSAPDKSGLPSDRFSAERTGGSVSTLTIQRTQQEDSAVYLCASSPGGGKVTQYFGPGTRLLVL.

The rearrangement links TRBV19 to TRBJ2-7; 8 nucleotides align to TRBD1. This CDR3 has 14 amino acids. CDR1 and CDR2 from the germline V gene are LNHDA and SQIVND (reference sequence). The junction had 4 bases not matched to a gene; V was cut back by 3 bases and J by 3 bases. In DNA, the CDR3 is TGTGCCAGTAGTATGCAGACAGGGGTCTACGAGCAGTACTTC. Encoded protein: CASSMQTGVYEQYF.

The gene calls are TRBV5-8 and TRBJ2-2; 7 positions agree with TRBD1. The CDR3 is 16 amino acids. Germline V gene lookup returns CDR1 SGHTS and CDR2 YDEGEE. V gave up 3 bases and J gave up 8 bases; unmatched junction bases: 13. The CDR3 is CASSSGQLLSQGELFF. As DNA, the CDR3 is TGTGCCAGCAGCTCGGGACAGCTCCTATCCCAAGGGGAGCTGTTTTTT.

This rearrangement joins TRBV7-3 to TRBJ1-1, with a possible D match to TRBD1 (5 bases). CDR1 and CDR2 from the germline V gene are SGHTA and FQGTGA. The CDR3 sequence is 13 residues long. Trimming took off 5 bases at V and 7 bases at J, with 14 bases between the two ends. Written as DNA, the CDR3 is TGTGCCAGCAGCACCGGGACGGTCGATGAAGCTTTCTTT. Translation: CASSTGTVDEAFF. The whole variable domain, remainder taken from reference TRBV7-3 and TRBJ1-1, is GAGVSQTPSNKVTEKGKYVELRCDPISGHTALYWYRQSLGQGPEFLIYFQGTGAADDSGLPNDRFFAVRPEGSVSTLKIQRTERGDSAVYLCASSTGTVDEAFFGQGTRLTVV.

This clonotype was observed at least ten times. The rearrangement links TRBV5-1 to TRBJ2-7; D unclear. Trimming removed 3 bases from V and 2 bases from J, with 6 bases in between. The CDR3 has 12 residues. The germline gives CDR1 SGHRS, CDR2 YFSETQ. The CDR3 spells CASSSGPYEQYF. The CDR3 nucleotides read TGCGCCAGCAGCTCGGGTCCCTACGAGCAGTACTTC.

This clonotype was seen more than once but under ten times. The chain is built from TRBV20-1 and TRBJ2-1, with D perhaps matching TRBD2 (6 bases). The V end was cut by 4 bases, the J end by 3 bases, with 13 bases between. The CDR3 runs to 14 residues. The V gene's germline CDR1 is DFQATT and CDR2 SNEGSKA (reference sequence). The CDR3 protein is CSATQRAGYNEQFF. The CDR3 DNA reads TGCAGTGCTACCCAGCGGGCGGGCTACAATGAGCAGTTCTTC.

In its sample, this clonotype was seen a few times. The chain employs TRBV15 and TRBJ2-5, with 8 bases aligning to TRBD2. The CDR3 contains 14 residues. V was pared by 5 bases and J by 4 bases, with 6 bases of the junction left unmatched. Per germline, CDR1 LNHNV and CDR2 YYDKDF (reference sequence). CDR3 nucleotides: TGTGCCACCAGCGGATTAGCGGGAATAGAGACCCAGTACTTC. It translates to CATSGLAGIETQYF.

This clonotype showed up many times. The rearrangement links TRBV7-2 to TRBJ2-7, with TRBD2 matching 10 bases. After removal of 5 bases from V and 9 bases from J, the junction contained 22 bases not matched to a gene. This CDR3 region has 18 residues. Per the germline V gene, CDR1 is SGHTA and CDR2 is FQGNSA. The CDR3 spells CASSIRSSQRGGAVGQYF. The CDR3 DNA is TGTGCCAGCAGCATACGCTCTTCCCAGCGGGGGGGCGCGGTCGGGCAGTACTTC.

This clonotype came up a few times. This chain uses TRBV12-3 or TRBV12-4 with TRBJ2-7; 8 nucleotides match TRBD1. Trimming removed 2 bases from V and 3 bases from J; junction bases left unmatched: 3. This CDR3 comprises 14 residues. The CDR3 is CASSLHTGGYEQYF. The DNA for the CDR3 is TGTGCCAGCAGTTTACATACAGGGGGCTACGAGCAGTACTTC.

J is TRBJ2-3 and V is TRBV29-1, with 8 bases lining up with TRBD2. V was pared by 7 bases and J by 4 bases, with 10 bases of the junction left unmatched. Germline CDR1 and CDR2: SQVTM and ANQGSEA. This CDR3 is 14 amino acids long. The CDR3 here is CSGRQRERADTQYF. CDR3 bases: TGCAGCGGACGGCAGCGGGAGAGGGCAGATACGCAGTATTTT.

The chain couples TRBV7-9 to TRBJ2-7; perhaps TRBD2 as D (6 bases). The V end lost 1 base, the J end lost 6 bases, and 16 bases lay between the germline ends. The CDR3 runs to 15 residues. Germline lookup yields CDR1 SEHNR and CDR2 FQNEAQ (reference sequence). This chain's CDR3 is CASSLVLSGRTEQYF. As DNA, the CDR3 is TGTGCCAGCAGCTTAGTTCTTTCAGGGAGGACCGAGCAGTACTTC.

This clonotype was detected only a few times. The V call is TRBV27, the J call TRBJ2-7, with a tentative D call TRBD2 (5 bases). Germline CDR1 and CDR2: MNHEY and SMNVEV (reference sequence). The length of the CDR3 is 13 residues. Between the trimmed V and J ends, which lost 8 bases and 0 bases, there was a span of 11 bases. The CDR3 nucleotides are TGTGCCAGCGCCACGGGGTACTCCTACGAGCAGTACTTC. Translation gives CASATGYSYEQYF.

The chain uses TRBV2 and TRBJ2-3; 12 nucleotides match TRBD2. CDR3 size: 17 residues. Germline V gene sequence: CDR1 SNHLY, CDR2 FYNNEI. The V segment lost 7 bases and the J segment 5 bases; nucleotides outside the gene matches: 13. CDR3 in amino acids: CASNHPSGRAEEDTQYF. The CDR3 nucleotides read TGTGCCAGCAATCATCCTAGCGGGAGGGCCGAGGAAGATACGCAGTATTTT.

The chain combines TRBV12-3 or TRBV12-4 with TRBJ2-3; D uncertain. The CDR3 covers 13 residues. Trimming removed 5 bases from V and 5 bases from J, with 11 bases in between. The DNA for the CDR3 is TGTGCCAGCAGTCTTAATAGTGGAGATACGCAGTATTTT. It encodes CASSLNSGDTQYF.

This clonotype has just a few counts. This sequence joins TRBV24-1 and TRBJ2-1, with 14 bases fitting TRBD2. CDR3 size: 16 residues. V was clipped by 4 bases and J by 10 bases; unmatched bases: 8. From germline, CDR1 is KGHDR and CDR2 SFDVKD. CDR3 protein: CATSDPTSGRAEEQFF. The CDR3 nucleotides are TGTGCCACCAGTGACCCGACTAGCGGGAGGGCGGAGGAGCAGTTCTTC.

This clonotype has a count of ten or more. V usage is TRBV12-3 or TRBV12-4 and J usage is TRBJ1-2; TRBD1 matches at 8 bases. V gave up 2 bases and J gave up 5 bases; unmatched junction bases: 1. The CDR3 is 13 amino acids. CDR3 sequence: CASSLQGAYGYTF. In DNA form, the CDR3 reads TGTGCCAGCAGTTTACAGGGGGCTTATGGCTACACCTTC.